This T cell receptor beta chain was obtained from a study of tumor-infiltrating lymphocytes in oesophageal squamous cell carcinoma. Between the trimmed V and J ends, which lost 4 bases and 6 bases, there was a span of 5 bases. There are 11 residues in the CDR3. In this sample, this clonotype is medium-sized. TCRdb called the PCR reads again in MiXCR, with one record for every CDR3 protein. The repertoire includes 23,000 or so distinct CDR3 sequences, more than 30% of them detected once, and around a quarter sits in the top ten. The source of this sequence is a male donor with esophageal squamous cell carcinoma. The chain joins TRBV12-3 or TRBV12-4 to TRBJ2-3; no clear D. The sample comprised esophageal tumor tissue. The DNA for the CDR3 is TGTGCCAGCAGTTCGTGGGATACGCAGTATTTT. This codes for CASSSWDTQYF.